The 32 T cell receptor beta chains listed next were all sequenced from one sample in a study of cytomegalovirus exposure and HLA in healthy donors. Researchers ran the PCR with 60 Vbeta and 13 Jbeta primers. Sequenced by immunoSEQ multiplex PCR; TCRdb stores in-frame clones only, minus some. Of 120,000 to 150,000 clones in the sample, roughly 79% were seen once. Specimen: PBMCs. These receptors were obtained from a woman aged 25 to 39 in good health and CMV-seronegative.

The DNA for the CDR3 is TGTGCCAGCAGCTACCCCCGGGACAGGTCTTCCACAAATGAGCAGTTCTTC. Translated: CASSYPRDRSSTNEQFF. The chain employs TRBV7-8 and TRBJ2-1; 8 nucleotides line up with TRBD1. Germline CDR1 reads SGHVS; CDR2 reads FQNEAQ. The CDR3 is 17 amino acids. After removal of 4 bases from V and 7 bases from J, the junction contained 15 bases not matched to a gene.

The table lists this clone with a count of one. The chain joins TRBV2 to TRBJ2-3; 8 nucleotides line up with TRBD1. This CDR3 is built from 14 residues. CDR1 is SNHLY and CDR2 is FYNNEI in the germline V gene. V trimming: 10 bases; J trimming: 1 base; junction bases outside the gene matches: 7. Here the CDR3 DNA reads TGTGCCACCACTTCGGACAGGGGCACAGATACGCAGTATTTT. Its protein is CATTSDRGTDTQYF.

This clone turned up a few times. The J gene is TRBJ1-1, the V gene TRBV2, with 8 bases fitting TRBD1. This CDR3 region has 18 residues. Germline trimming cut 2 bases from V and 1 base from J; bases unmatched to any gene: 12. Germline CDR1 reads SNHLY; CDR2 reads FYNNEI. CDR3 region: CASSEREDRAGQNTEAFF. The CDR3 nucleotides are TGTGCCAGCAGTGAAAGGGAGGACAGGGCCGGACAGAACACTGAAGCTTTCTTT.

The chain combines TRBV6-5 with TRBJ1-1, with D hard to call. Germline V gene sequence: CDR1 MNHEY, CDR2 SVGAGI. CDR3 size: 14 residues. Trimming took 7 bases from V and 1 from J, leaving 13 bases between them. As DNA, the CDR3 is TGTGCCAGCAAAAGAGACAACTCGAACACTGAAGCTTTCTTT. It specifies CASKRDNSNTEAFF.

The chain employs TRBV6-1 and TRBJ2-1; TRBD2 aligns across 11 bases. The length of the CDR3 is 16 residues. Trimming cost V 4 bases and J 2 bases; bases outside gene matches: 4. Germline CDR1 MNHNS, CDR2 SASEGT. The CDR3 spells CASSAPSGGPYNEQFF. CDR3 bases: TGTGCCAGCAGTGCCCCTAGCGGGGGGCCCTACAATGAGCAGTTCTTC.

CDR3 bases: TGTGCCAGCAGCTACACAGGTCCCACCGACACCGGGGAGCTGTTTTTT. This translates into CASSYTGPTDTGELFF. The gene calls are TRBV7-9 and TRBJ2-2, with D maybe TRBD1 (5 bases). The length of the CDR3 is 16 residues. V lost 4 bases and J lost 3, with 15 bases in between. The germline V gene encodes CDR1 SEHNR and CDR2 FQNEAQ (reference sequence).

This chain joins TRBV11-2 and TRBJ1-6; the D is unclear. The V gene lost 1 base and the J gene lost 8 bases, with 9 bases spanning the gap. The CDR3 is 14 residues long. Germline CDR1 SGHAT, CDR2 FQNNGV. Here the CDR3 DNA reads TGTGCCAGCAGCTTAGTCCAGATTGATTCACCCCTCCACTTT. Its protein is CASSLVQIDSPLHF.

This clone was detected a few times. V and J are TRBV27 and TRBJ1-5; maybe TRBD1 (5 bases). V lost 5 bases, J lost 5 bases, and 16 bases lay in between. Looked up from germline, CDR1 is MNHEY and CDR2 is SMNVEV (reference sequence). The CDR3 is made up of 15 amino acids. The CDR3 protein is CASSPRWQGHQPQHF. As DNA, the CDR3 is TGTGCCAGCAGTCCCCGATGGCAGGGCCATCAGCCCCAGCATTTT.

The rearrangement joins TRBV6-5 to TRBJ1-3; D unresolved. This CDR3 region has 13 residues. The V end lost 0 bases, the J end lost 9 bases, and 9 bases lay between the germline ends. Germline loops: CDR1 MNHEY, CDR2 SVGAGI. In nucleotides, the CDR3 is TGTGCCAGCAGTTACTCGAGAGGATCCACCATATATTTT. Translated, it gives CASSYSRGSTIYF.

Details on this clone: This same CDR3 is encoded by further DNA sequences in the sample. The gene calls are TRBV5-5 and TRBJ1-1; 8 bases align to TRBD1. Germline-derived CDR1 and CDR2 are SGHKS and YYEKEE (reference sequence). Trimming cost V 0 bases and J 11 bases; bases outside gene matches: 12. CDR3 length equals 15 residues. The CDR3 is CASSLGGQGIGGAFF. Here the CDR3 DNA reads TGTGCCAGCAGCTTGGGAGGACAGGGAATAGGAGGGGCTTTCTTT. The full variable domain, in which reference TRBV5-5 and TRBJ1-1 provide the parts outside the CDR3, is DAGVTQSPTHLIKTRGQQVTLRCSPISGHKSVSWYQQVLGQGPQFIFQYYEKEERGRGNFPDRFSARQFPNYSSELNVNALLLGDSALYLCASSLGGQGIGGAFFGQGTRLTVV.

The chain carries TRBV5-6 and TRBJ2-2; no clear D. V lost 0 bases, J lost 3 bases, and 12 bases lay in between. Germline V gene sequence: CDR1 SGHDT, CDR2 YYEEEE. The CDR3 covers 16 residues. The CDR3 DNA is TGTGCCAGCAGCTTGGTTCGGTTTACGGACACCGGGGAGCTGTTTTTT. It codes for CASSLVRFTDTGELFF.

This clone was seen once. This chain uses TRBV2 with TRBJ1-1; weak D call: TRBD1 (6 bases). Germline V lookup: CDR1 SNHLY, CDR2 FYNNEI. V was clipped by 5 bases and J by 3 bases, with 16 bases between them. CDR3 size: 15 residues. CDR3 coding DNA: TGTGCCAGCAGTACCCACAGGGTCGAGGACACTGAAGCTTTCTTT. This sequence encodes CASSTHRVEDTEAFF.

V gene TRBV4-1 combines with J gene TRBJ2-2, with TRBD1 matching over 9 bases. The ends lost 3 bases at V and 1 base at J; junction bases unmatched: 9. This CDR3 contains 18 residues. Germline loops: CDR1 MGHRA, CDR2 YSYEKL. This CDR3 reads CASSQAGTGKRNTGELFF. CDR3 nucleotides: TGCGCCAGCAGCCAGGCGGGGACAGGGAAACGGAACACCGGGGAGCTGTTTTTT.

The chain recombines TRBV5-4 with TRBJ1-2; D ambiguous. Deletions cut 0 bases from V and 0 bases from J, with 12 bases between. Germline values: CDR1 SGHNT, CDR2 YYREEE (reference sequence). The length of the CDR3 is 16 residues. This CDR3 reads CASSLDGSPPNYGYTF. The CDR3 region has the DNA TGTGCCAGCAGCTTGGACGGTTCTCCACCTAACTATGGCTACACCTTC. The variable domain in full, with the rest retrieved from reference TRBV5-4 and TRBJ1-2, is ETGVTQSPTHLIKTRGQQVTLRCSSQSGHNTVSWYQQALGQGPQFIFQYYREEENGRGNFPPRFSGLQFPNYSSELNVNALELDDSALYLCASSLDGSPPNYGYTFGSGTRLTVV.

This clone was found once. The rearrangement links TRBV30 to TRBJ1-1; 7 bases align to TRBD1. The CDR3 is 13 amino acids. Germline V CDR1 and CDR2: GTSNPN, SVGIG (reference sequence). Unmatched junction bases numbered 2, after V lost 3 bases and J lost 1 base. The CDR3 reads CAWSRDRNTEAFF. The CDR3, as DNA: TGTGCCTGGAGCCGGGACAGGAACACTGAAGCTTTCTTT.

The chain combines TRBV6-6 with TRBJ1-1; 9 bases are a match to TRBD1. V lost 2 bases, J lost 1 base, and 2 bases stayed unmatched. The CDR3 consists of 15 residues. The germline V gene encodes CDR1 MNHNY and CDR2 SVGAGI (reference sequence). CDR3 sequence (DNA): TGTGCCAGCAGTTACCGGGACAGGGCGAACACTGAAGCTTTCTTT. This translates into CASSYRDRANTEAFF.

The genes are TRBV2 and TRBJ2-5, with 8 bases lining up with TRBD1. CDR1 is SNHLY and CDR2 is FYNNEI in the germline V gene. The CDR3 has 15 amino acids. V lost 8 bases, J lost 1 base, and 9 bases stayed unmatched. The CDR3 region is CASARQGSVQETQYF. The CDR3 coding sequence is TGTGCCAGCGCTAGACAGGGGAGTGTCCAAGAGACCCAGTACTTC.

This clone was recorded a few times. The V gene is TRBV5-1, the J gene TRBJ1-1; tentative D call: TRBD1 (5 bases). Trimming removed 3 bases at V and 3 bases at J, with 18 bases between. This CDR3 contains 16 residues. Germline loops: CDR1 SGHRS, CDR2 YFSETQ. CDR3 coding DNA: TGCGCCAGCAGCTGGGGGGACGTCCGCCTGGACACTGAAGCTTTCTTT. Translating it yields CASSWGDVRLDTEAFF.

This chain connects TRBV7-3 to TRBJ1-1, with D possibly TRBD1 on 5 matching bases. The CDR3 runs to 13 residues. The V end lost 8 bases, the J end lost 4 bases, and 14 bases lay between the germline ends. Germline CDR1 SGHTA, CDR2 FQGTGA. In DNA, the CDR3 is TGTGCCAGCCGACGGGGGGAGGGCACTGAAGCTTTCTTT. This sequence encodes CASRRGEGTEAFF. Variable domain in full (rest from reference TRBV7-3 and TRBJ1-1): GAGVSQTPSNKVTEKGKYVELRCDPISGHTALYWYRQSLGQGPEFLIYFQGTGAADDSGLPNDRFFAVRPEGSVSTLKIQRTERGDSAVYLCASRRGEGTEAFFGQGTRLTVV.

The rearrangement joins TRBV6-4 to TRBJ1-5; no reliable D call. The V gene's germline CDR1 is MRHNA and CDR2 SNTAGT. Trimming removed 4 bases from V and 7 bases from J, with 17 bases in between. CDR3 size: 15 residues. CDR3 nucleotides: TGTGCCAGCAGTGTTGGGCCACGAAGAGGGCAGCCCCAGCATTTT. This translates into CASSVGPRRGQPQHF.

The rearrangement links TRBV9 to TRBJ1-2; D remains unclear. This CDR3 comprises 14 residues. The ends were cut back, 0 bases at V and 5 bases at J, with 11 bases in the middle. Germline CDR1 and CDR2: SGDLS and YYNGEE. The CDR3 nucleotides are TGTGCCAGCAGCGTAGTGGCGGAACGATATGGCTACACCTTC. This codes for CASSVVAERYGYTF.

V gene TRBV5-1 combines with J gene TRBJ2-3, with 7 bases that match TRBD1. Germline CDR1 SGHRS, CDR2 YFSETQ. J was trimmed by 1 base and V by 4 bases; bases with no gene match: 15. The CDR3 consists of 18 residues. The CDR3 loop is CASSPLGFITGGTDTQYF. DNA for the CDR3: TGCGCCAGCAGCCCGTTGGGGTTTATTACAGGGGGCACAGATACGCAGTATTTT.

The V gene is TRBV5-6, the J gene TRBJ1-4; weak D call: TRBD1 (5 bases). The CDR3 loop spans 15 amino acids. V was pared by 3 bases and J by 6 bases, with 15 bases between. Looked up from germline, CDR1 is SGHDT and CDR2 is YYEEEE. CDR3 DNA sequence: TGTGCCAGCAGCTCGATTACAGGAACCGATGAAAAACTGTTTTTT. Encoded protein: CASSSITGTDEKLFF.

The gene calls are TRBV6-5 and TRBJ1-2; the D gene is possibly TRBD1 (6 bases). The ends were cut back, 0 bases at V and 5 bases at J, with 13 bases in the middle. This CDR3 comprises 15 residues. Germline V gene lookup returns CDR1 MNHEY and CDR2 SVGAGI. The CDR3 spells CASSYSGGSGYGYTF. In DNA, the CDR3 is TGTGCCAGCAGTTACTCAGGGGGATCAGGGTATGGCTACACCTTC.

V gene TRBV18 combines with J gene TRBJ1-1; no clear D. The CDR3 is 15 residues long. Germline V gene data show CDR1 as KGHSH and CDR2 as LQKENI. V gave up 3 bases and J gave up 0 bases, with 11 bases separating them. For the CDR3, the DNA is TGTGCCAGCTCACCGAACACCAGAATGAACACTGAAGCTTTCTTT. Translation: CASSPNTRMNTEAFF.

The chain uses TRBV5-6 and TRBJ1-5; 7 nucleotides line up with TRBD1. CDR1 SGHDT and CDR2 YYEEEE come from the germline V gene. The CDR3 totals 13 residues. V was clipped by 4 bases and J by 6 bases; unmatched bases: 4. CDR3 nucleotide sequence: TGTGCCAGCAGCGACTGGACAGGTCAGCCCCAGCATTTT. The encoded protein is CASSDWTGQPQHF.

This clone was counted once. This chain joins TRBV5-1 and TRBJ1-2, with D hard to call. V lost 0 bases and J 0 bases, leaving 9 bases between the germline ends. Germline V gives CDR1 SGHRS, CDR2 YFSETQ. The CDR3 has 15 amino acids. The CDR3 region is CASSLGLQSNYGYTF. The DNA for the CDR3 is TGCGCCAGCAGCTTGGGACTGCAATCTAACTATGGCTACACCTTC.

Here the CDR3 reads CASSSARGAWDTQYF. The CDR3 coding sequence is TGTGCCAGCAGCTCCGCCCGGGGGGCATGGGATACGCAGTATTTT. The rearrangement joins TRBV6-1 to TRBJ2-3; TRBD2 is a possible D gene (7 bases). This CDR3 is built from 15 residues. Germline lookup yields CDR1 MNHNS and CDR2 SASEGT. V lost 6 bases and J 6 bases, leaving 19 bases between the germline ends.

This clone appeared a few times. The gene calls are TRBV9 and TRBJ1-4; TRBD1 agrees at 7 bases. CDR3 length: 15 amino acids. The germline V gene has CDR1 SGDLS and CDR2 YYNGEE. The V gene end was trimmed by 0 bases and the J gene end by 7 bases; junction bases not matched to a gene: 6. The CDR3 sequence: CASSVAGQPIEKLFF. The CDR3 DNA follows: TGTGCCAGCAGCGTAGCGGGACAGCCCATTGAAAAACTGTTTTTT.

CDR3 sequence: CASSGPAGADYGYTF. CDR3 nucleotides: TGTGCCAGCAGCGGCCCTGCTGGGGCGGACTATGGCTACACCTTC. The chain has TRBV5-4 and TRBJ1-2; D might be TRBD1 (5 bases). Trimming took off 4 bases at V and 3 bases at J, with 16 bases between the two ends. Germline CDR1 is SGHNT and CDR2 is YYREEE (reference sequence). The CDR3 sequence is 15 residues long.

This chain uses TRBV4-2 with TRBJ1-1; D is possibly TRBD1 (5 bases). Germline CDR1 reads LGHNA; CDR2 reads YNFKEQ. Trimming took off 3 bases at V and 1 base at J, with 6 bases between the two ends. This CDR3 is 13 amino acids long. CDR3 residues: CASSHDRNTEAFF. The CDR3 coding sequence is TGTGCCAGCAGCCACGACAGGAACACTGAAGCTTTCTTT.

V is TRBV4-1 and J is TRBJ2-1, with 10 bases identical to TRBD2. Trimming cost V 0 bases and J 5 bases; bases outside gene matches: 10. Germline V gene sequence: CDR1 MGHRA, CDR2 YSYEKL. This CDR3 has 18 amino acids. The DNA of the CDR3 is TGCGCCAGCAGCCAAGAAGGGGGTCTAGCGGGGGCTAACAATGAGCAGTTCTTC. Its protein product is CASSQEGGLAGANNEQFF.